The clone carrying this TCR beta chain has a handful of counts. This sample was included in a study of T-cell reconstitution after alpha-beta-depleted transplantation in children. In germline, CDR1 is SGHNT, CDR2 YYREEE (reference sequence). The germline V and J ends were trimmed by 4 bases and 4 bases, with 16 bases remaining between them. This CDR3 has 15 residues. Unique molecular identifiers were incorporated when the TCRbeta library was constructed. TCRdb re-called the PCR reads with MiXCR, one entry per CDR3 protein. The sample records about 400,000 distinct CDR3 sequences, about 14% being singletons.

This TCR was sampled from a human donor who donated a stem cell graft to a child with Fanconi anemia. The sample consisted of PBMCs, taken from the stem cell graft. This rearrangement joins TRBV5-4 to TRBJ2-3; D may be TRBD1 (6 bases). CDR3: CASSPDRTHADTQYF. CDR3 sequence (DNA): TGTGCCAGCAGCCCCGACAGGACCCACGCAGATACGCAGTATTTT.